The rows below give T cell receptor beta chains drawn from one sample of a study of monozygotic twins with inflammatory bowel disease. TCRdb reprocessed the 5' RACE reads and keeps a single row for each CDR3 protein, giving no DNA. The listing contains more than 300,000 distinct CDR3 sequences. The sequencing sample was made of blood. The receptors stem from a human donor with ulcerative colitis or Crohn's disease, or a healthy co-twin of an affected twin (not recorded which). CDR3s include the opening cysteine and the closing phenylalanine or tryptophan.

j_call: TRBJ2-7
v_call: TRBV5-6
cdr3_aa: CASSYRDALYEQYF

j_call: TRBJ2-7
v_call: TRBV6-5
cdr3_aa: CASSYSNQGFEQYF

j_call: TRBJ2-5
v_call: TRBV5-1
cdr3_aa: CASSLERVAAVETQYF

j_call: TRBJ2-7
v_call: TRBV6-2/TRBV6-3
cdr3_aa: CASRNDGAYEQYF

j_call: TRBJ1-2
v_call: TRBV24-1
cdr3_aa: CATSDAGSYTF

j_call: TRBJ2-7
v_call: TRBV7-6
cdr3_aa: CASSSASTGVVDEQYF

j_call: TRBJ2-7
v_call: TRBV12-3/TRBV12-4
cdr3_aa: CASSPHRLGYEQYF

j_call: TRBJ1-2
v_call: TRBV6-1
cdr3_aa: CASNLDSKPYGYTF

j_call: TRBJ1-2
v_call: TRBV7-9
cdr3_aa: CASSPPGAGYGYTF

j_call: TRBJ1-2
v_call: TRBV12-3/TRBV12-4
cdr3_aa: CATSSKGNYGYTF

j_call: TRBJ2-1
v_call: TRBV5-6
cdr3_aa: CASSSLIVSGAFF

j_call: TRBJ2-1
v_call: TRBV4-1
cdr3_aa: CASSQVGGPYNEQFF

j_call: TRBJ2-7
v_call: TRBV11-2
cdr3_aa: CASRRGGTGVYEQYF

j_call: TRBJ2-3
v_call: TRBV21-1
cdr3_aa: CASSRLTSGGSTDTRYF

j_call: TRBJ1-1
v_call: TRBV7-3
cdr3_aa: CASSLIGRPGGTEAFF

j_call: TRBJ2-7
v_call: TRBV19
cdr3_aa: CATEDRGGVSYEQYF

j_call: TRBJ2-1
v_call: TRBV5-1
cdr3_aa: CASSLVRGGDNEQFF

j_call: TRBJ2-3
v_call: TRBV18
cdr3_aa: CASSRSGSDTQYF

j_call: TRBJ2-5
v_call: TRBV9
cdr3_aa: CASSARVGETQYF

j_call: TRBJ2-7
v_call: TRBV5-1
cdr3_aa: CASSLSGTGPYEQYF

j_call: TRBJ1-1
v_call: TRBV11-1
cdr3_aa: CASSWGPPQSALNTEAFF

j_call: TRBJ2-5
v_call: TRBV7-2
cdr3_aa: CASSLGGVRRWETQYF

j_call: TRBJ2-3
v_call: TRBV20-1
cdr3_aa: CSAHPGQGRTDTQYF

j_call: TRBJ1-2
v_call: TRBV7-2
cdr3_aa: CASSLAPQGWGYTF

j_call: TRBJ1-5
v_call: TRBV7-2
cdr3_aa: CASSKRSNNQPQHF

j_call: TRBJ2-5
v_call: TRBV9
cdr3_aa: CASSRRRDGRGEETQYF

j_call: TRBJ2-7
v_call: TRBV14
cdr3_aa: CASSQVRIYEQYF

j_call: TRBJ1-1
v_call: TRBV18
cdr3_aa: CASSEGVGATEAFF

j_call: TRBJ1-2
v_call: TRBV7-2
cdr3_aa: CASSLEFYGYTF

j_call: TRBJ2-5
v_call: TRBV7-8
cdr3_aa: CASSATSGGYQETQYF

j_call: TRBJ1-1
v_call: TRBV5-5
cdr3_aa: CASSLRAAREDTEAFF

j_call: TRBJ2-3
v_call: TRBV7-2
cdr3_aa: CASSLGPVGPDTQYF

j_call: TRBJ2-1
v_call: TRBV7-8
cdr3_aa: CASSNPLTSGIYNEQFF